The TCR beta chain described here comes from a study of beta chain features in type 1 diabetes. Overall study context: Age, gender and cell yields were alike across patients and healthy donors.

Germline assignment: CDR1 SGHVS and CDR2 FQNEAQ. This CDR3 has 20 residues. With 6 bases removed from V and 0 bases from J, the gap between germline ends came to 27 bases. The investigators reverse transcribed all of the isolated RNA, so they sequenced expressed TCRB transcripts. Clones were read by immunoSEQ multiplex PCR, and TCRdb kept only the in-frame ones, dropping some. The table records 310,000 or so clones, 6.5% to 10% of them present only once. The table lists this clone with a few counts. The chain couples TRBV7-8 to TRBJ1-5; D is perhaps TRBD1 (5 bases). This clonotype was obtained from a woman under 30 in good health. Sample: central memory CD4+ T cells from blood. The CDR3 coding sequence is TGTGCCAGCAGTCCAAACCGGTGGGGCAGTTCGCATAATAGCAATCAGCCCCAGCATTTT. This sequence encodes CASSPNRWGSSHNSNQPQHF.